Below are 22 T cell receptor beta chains sequenced from a single sample in a study of T cells after yellow fever vaccination. Via MiXCR, TCRdb re-called the 5' RACE reads, giving one row per CDR3 protein. The table includes about 230,000 distinct CDR3 sequences, roughly 6.2% detected once. Sequenced material: CD4+ T cells sorted from PBMCs, taken on the day of the yellow fever booster vaccination. The receptors derive from a man aged 25 to 40 who received the YFV17D yellow fever vaccine.

This clonotype was seen only a few times. The chain is built from TRBV5-1 and TRBJ1-1; TRBD1 might be the D (5 bases). V lost 3 bases to trimming and J lost 2 bases, with 17 bases between them. Germline values: CDR1 SGHRS, CDR2 YFSETQ. The CDR3 spans 16 residues. The CDR3 reads CASSWGRGRSNTEAFF. In nucleotides, the CDR3 is TGCGCCAGCAGCTGGGGCCGCGGGAGGTCCAACACTGAAGCTTTCTTT. Full variable domain (rest looked up from reference TRBV5-1 and TRBJ1-1): KAGVTQTPRYLIKTRGQQVTLSCSPISGHRSVSWYQQTPGQGLQFLFEYFSETQRNKGNFPGRFSGRQFSNSRSEMNVSTLELGDSALYLCASSWGRGRSNTEAFFGQGTRLTVV.

This chain joins TRBV2 and TRBJ2-4; 9 nucleotides align to TRBD1. V lost 6 bases to trimming and J lost 2 bases; unmatched junction nucleotides: 5. Germline CDR1 reads SNHLY; CDR2 reads FYNNEI. CDR3 length equals 15 residues. The CDR3 spells CASRTQGASKNIQYF. The DNA for the CDR3 is TGTGCCAGCAGGACACAGGGGGCGTCCAAAAACATTCAGTACTTC.

This clonotype was found a few times. The gene calls are TRBV7-2 and TRBJ2-6; D unresolved. The ends were cut back, 2 bases at V and 1 base at J, with 12 bases in the middle. This CDR3 is 17 amino acids long. Germline assignment: CDR1 SGHTA and CDR2 FQGNSA. This CDR3 is CASSLFGQSSGANVLTF. Written as DNA, the CDR3 is TGTGCCAGCAGCTTATTTGGGCAATCGTCTGGGGCCAACGTCCTGACTTTC.

This clonotype was observed at least ten times. The CDR3, as DNA: TGTGCCAGCAGCTTAGCGGGGAAGTCCGGGGAGCTGTTTTTT. Translation: CASSLAGKSGELFF. The V and J genes are TRBV7-6 and TRBJ2-2, with no clear D. Germline CDR1 reads SGHVS; CDR2 reads FNYEAQ. Trimming took 0 bases from V and 6 from J, leaving 8 bases between them. The CDR3 runs to 14 residues.

The chain employs TRBV7-2 and TRBJ2-5; unclear D gene. V gave up 7 bases and J gave up 1 base, with 7 bases separating them. The CDR3 loop spans 12 amino acids. CDR1 SGHTA and CDR2 FQGNSA come from the germline V gene. The DNA of the CDR3 is TGTGCCAGCATCCCTGTCCAAGAGACCCAGTACTTC. Its translation is CASIPVQETQYF.

In its sample, this clonotype was seen many times. This rearrangement joins TRBV10-3 to TRBJ2-1; possible D gene TRBD1, 6 bases. Deletions cut 4 bases from V and 7 bases from J, with 17 bases between. The CDR3 spans 15 residues. Germline V gene sequence: CDR1 ENHRY, CDR2 SYGVKD. The CDR3 DNA reads TGTGCCATCAGTGTATCAGGACAGCTTGGGAATGAGCAGTTCTTC. This gives the protein CAISVSGQLGNEQFF.

Note on this clonotype: One base away lies a much larger clone, so this may be a sequencing read error. The rearrangement uses TRBV5-4 and TRBJ2-5; possibly TRBD2 for D (5 bases). This CDR3 region has 14 residues. Per the germline V gene, CDR1 is SGHNT and CDR2 is YYREEE (reference sequence). The V end was cut by 4 bases, the J end by 5 bases, with 15 bases between. The CDR3 DNA reads TGTGCCAGCAGCATGGAGGCTAGCTCTGAGACCCAGTACTTC. Residues: CASSMEASSETQYF.

The chain joins TRBV18 to TRBJ2-5, with D hard to call. The CDR3 contains 13 residues. The V gene lost 10 bases and the J gene lost 0 bases, with 12 bases spanning the gap. Germline CDR1 KGHSH, CDR2 LQKENI. Here the CDR3 DNA reads TGTGCCACCGCCGGCGCCAACCAAGAGACCCAGTACTTC. Translated, it gives CATAGANQETQYF.

The chain has TRBV12-3 or TRBV12-4 and TRBJ2-2; D may be TRBD1 (6 bases). The CDR3 has 16 amino acids. Between the trimmed V and J ends, which lost 6 bases and 0 bases, there was a span of 14 bases. The CDR3 DNA reads TGTGCCAGCAGCCTAGGGGGAGCGCCGAACACCGGGGAGCTGTTTTTT. Translation: CASSLGGAPNTGELFF.

This clonotype has a count of ten or more. The DNA for the CDR3 is TGTGCCAGCAGCTCGTTCTCAAACGCAGGCCATGGTGGCTACACCTTC. This gives the protein CASSSFSNAGHGGYTF. The chain combines TRBV7-9 with TRBJ1-2; D not certain. This CDR3 has 16 amino acids. Trimming cost V 4 bases and J 7 bases, with 22 bases left between them. CDR1 and CDR2 from the germline V gene are SEHNR and FQNEAQ (reference sequence).

The chain employs TRBV20-1 and TRBJ2-7; 7 bases agree with TRBD2. V was pared by 0 bases and J by 0 bases, with 11 bases of the junction left unmatched. The CDR3 length is 17 residues. Germline V gives CDR1 DFQATT, CDR2 SNEGSKA (reference sequence). Written as DNA, the CDR3 is TGCAGTGCTAGAGAGATGGGTGTAGCGGGCGGCTCCTACGAGCAGTACTTC. Amino acids: CSAREMGVAGGSYEQYF.

The chain uses TRBV6-1 and TRBJ2-7; D is possibly TRBD1 or TRBD2 (5 bases each). The CDR3 is 14 amino acids. Germline V gene sequence: CDR1 MNHNS, CDR2 SASEGT. V was cut by 7 bases and J by 0 bases, with 13 bases left in between. The CDR3 nucleotides are TGTGCCAGCACCAACGGGGCAAGCTCCTACGAGCAGTACTTC. It is translated as CASTNGASSYEQYF.

The CDR3 DNA reads TGTGCCAGCAGCTTGTCGGACAGGGGGCATAATTCACCCCTCCACTTT. As protein: CASSLSDRGHNSPLHF. The V gene is TRBV11-2, the J gene TRBJ1-6; TRBD1 matches at 11 bases. The CDR3 has 16 amino acids. The V segment lost 3 bases and the J segment 5 bases; nucleotides outside the gene matches: 3. Per the germline V gene, CDR1 is SGHAT and CDR2 is FQNNGV.

The sample holds many counts of this clonotype. This chain joins TRBV7-9 and TRBJ2-7, with TRBD2 identical over 11 bases. V dropped 6 bases and J dropped 4; count of bases not matched to a gene: 5. The CDR3 totals 14 residues. CDR1 is SEHNR and CDR2 is FQNEAQ in the germline V gene (reference sequence). CDR3 residues: CASSPGLAVYEQYF. DNA for the CDR3: TGTGCCAGCAGTCCGGGACTAGCGGTATACGAGCAGTACTTC.

This clonotype was found many times. The rearrangement uses TRBV5-6 and TRBJ2-7, with D tentatively TRBD2 (5 bases). Per the germline V gene, CDR1 is SGHDT and CDR2 is YYEEEE. The CDR3 is 14 amino acids. Trimming removed 2 bases from V and 3 bases from J, with 12 bases in between. The DNA for the CDR3 is TGTGCCAGCAGCTTCGACTACCGTAACTACGAGCAGTACTTC. This sequence encodes CASSFDYRNYEQYF.

This chain uses TRBV27 with TRBJ2-6; maybe TRBD1 (6 bases). V lost 2 bases and J lost 2, with 10 bases in between. Looked up from germline, CDR1 is MNHEY and CDR2 is SMNVEV (reference sequence). The CDR3 is 16 residues long. CDR3 nucleotide sequence: TGTGCCAGCAGTTTAAGGAAGGGGGCTGGGGCCAACGTCCTGACTTTC. Its translation: CASSLRKGAGANVLTF.

There are many counts of this clonotype. This sequence joins TRBV29-1 and TRBJ2-2, with 7 bases lining up with TRBD2. The CDR3 has 12 residues. Looked up from germline, CDR1 is SQVTM and CDR2 is ANQGSEA. With V trimmed by 3 bases and J by 6 bases, 1 base remained unmatched. The CDR3 reads CSVDAGAGELFF. The CDR3 DNA sequence: TGCAGCGTTGATGCGGGGGCCGGGGAGCTGTTTTTT.

This clonotype appeared many times. The chain combines TRBV11-2 with TRBJ2-2, with a possible D match to TRBD1 (5 bases). Germline CDR1 reads SGHAT; CDR2 reads FQNNGV. V lost 6 bases, J lost 2 bases, and 10 bases lay in between. CDR3 size: 14 residues. CDR3 protein: CASRKQVNTGELFF. Written as DNA, the CDR3 is TGTGCCAGCAGGAAACAGGTTAACACCGGGGAGCTGTTTTTT.

This chain links TRBV18 with TRBJ1-3; D is ambiguous. The CDR3 length is 16 residues. V shed 4 bases and J shed 0 bases, with 13 bases lying between them. Germline CDR1 KGHSH, CDR2 LQKENI. DNA of the CDR3: TGTGCCAGCTCACTACAACCCCCAGACTCTGGAAACACCATATATTTT. This codes for CASSLQPPDSGNTIYF.

This clonotype has a handful of counts. The genes are TRBV7-2 and TRBJ1-1; no clear D. Germline V CDR1 and CDR2: SGHTA, FQGNSA. The CDR3 is 13 amino acids. The V end lost 0 bases, the J end lost 7 bases, and 9 bases lay between the germline ends. In nucleotides, the CDR3 is TGTGCCAGCAGCTTAGCCCGCCTACATGAAGCTTTCTTT. Translated: CASSLARLHEAFF. Together with reference TRBV7-2 and TRBJ1-1, the CDR3 gives the full variable domain: GAGVSQSPSNKVTEKGKDVELRCDPISGHTALYWYRQSLGQGLEFLIYFQGNSAPDKSGLPSDRFSAERTGGSVSTLTIQRTQQEDSAVYLCASSLARLHEAFFGQGTRLTVV.

The V gene is TRBV20-1, the J gene TRBJ2-1, with D unresolved. The germline V and J ends were trimmed by 0 bases and 3 bases, with 6 bases remaining between them. Germline assignment: CDR1 DFQATT and CDR2 SNEGSKA (reference sequence). CDR3 length: 13 amino acids. As DNA, the CDR3 is TGCAGTGCTAGAGATTTGCTCTACAATGAGCAGTTCTTC. This encodes CSARDLLYNEQFF.

Ten or more counts support this clonotype. Here the CDR3 DNA reads TGCGCCAGCCGGGACTTAATGTACCAAGAGACCCAGTACTTC. It encodes CASRDLMYQETQYF. The chain employs TRBV10-2 and TRBJ2-5, with D perhaps TRBD2 (6 bases). There are 14 residues in the CDR3. The V end was cut by 8 bases, the J end by 0 bases, with 13 bases between. Germline V gene sequence: CDR1 WSHSY, CDR2 SAAADI.